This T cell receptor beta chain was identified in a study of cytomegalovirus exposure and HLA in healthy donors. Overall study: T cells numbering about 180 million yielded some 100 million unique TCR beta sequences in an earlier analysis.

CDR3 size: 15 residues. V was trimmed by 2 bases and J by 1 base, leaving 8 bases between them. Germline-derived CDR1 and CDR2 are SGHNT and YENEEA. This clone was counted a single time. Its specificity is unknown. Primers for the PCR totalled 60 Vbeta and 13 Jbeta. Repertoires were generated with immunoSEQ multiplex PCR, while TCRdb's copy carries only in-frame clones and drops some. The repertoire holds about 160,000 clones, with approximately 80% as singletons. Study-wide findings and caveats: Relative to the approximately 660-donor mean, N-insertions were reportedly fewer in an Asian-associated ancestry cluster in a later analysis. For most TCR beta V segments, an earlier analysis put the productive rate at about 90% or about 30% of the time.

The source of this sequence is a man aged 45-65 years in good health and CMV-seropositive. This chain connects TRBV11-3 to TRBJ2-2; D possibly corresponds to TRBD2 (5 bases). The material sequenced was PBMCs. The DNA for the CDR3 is TGTGCCAGCAGCTTACGAGGGCAGAACACCGGGGAGCTGTTTTTT. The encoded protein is CASSLRGQNTGELFF.